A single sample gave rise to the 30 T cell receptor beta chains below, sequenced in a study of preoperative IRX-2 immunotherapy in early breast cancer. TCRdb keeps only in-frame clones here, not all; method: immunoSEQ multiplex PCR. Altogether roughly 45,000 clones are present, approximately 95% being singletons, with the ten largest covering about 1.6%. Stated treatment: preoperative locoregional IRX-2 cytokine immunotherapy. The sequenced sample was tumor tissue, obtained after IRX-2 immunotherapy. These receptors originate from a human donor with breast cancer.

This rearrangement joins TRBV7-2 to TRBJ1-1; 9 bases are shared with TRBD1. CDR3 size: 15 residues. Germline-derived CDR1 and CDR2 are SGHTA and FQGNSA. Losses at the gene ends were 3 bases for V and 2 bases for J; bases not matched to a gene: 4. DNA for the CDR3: TGTGCCAGCAGCTTTTTACAGGGGGCAAACACTGAAGCTTTCTTT. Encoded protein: CASSFLQGANTEAFF.

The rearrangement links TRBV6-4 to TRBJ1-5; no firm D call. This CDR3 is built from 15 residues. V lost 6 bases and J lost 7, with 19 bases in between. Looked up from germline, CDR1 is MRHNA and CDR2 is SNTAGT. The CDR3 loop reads CASRNNQDGRQPQHF. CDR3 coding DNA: TGTGCCAGCAGAAACAACCAGGACGGCCGCCAGCCCCAGCATTTT.

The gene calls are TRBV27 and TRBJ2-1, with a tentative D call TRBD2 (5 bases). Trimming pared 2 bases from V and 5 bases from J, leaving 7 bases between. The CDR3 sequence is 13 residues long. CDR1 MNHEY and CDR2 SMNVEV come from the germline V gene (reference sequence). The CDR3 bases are TGTGCCAGCAGTTTACAGACTAACAATGAGCAGTTCTTC. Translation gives CASSLQTNNEQFF.

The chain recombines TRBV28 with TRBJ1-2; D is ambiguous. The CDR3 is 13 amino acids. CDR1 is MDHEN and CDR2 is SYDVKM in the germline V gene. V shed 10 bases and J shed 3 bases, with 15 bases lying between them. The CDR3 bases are TGTGCCACCTCCCTCGGGCAAGACTATGGCTACACCTTC. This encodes CATSLGQDYGYTF.

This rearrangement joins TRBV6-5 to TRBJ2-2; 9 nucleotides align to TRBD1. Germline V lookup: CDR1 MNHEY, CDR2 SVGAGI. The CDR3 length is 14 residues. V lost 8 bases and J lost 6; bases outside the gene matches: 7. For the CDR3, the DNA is TGTGCCAGCGGCCGGGACAGGGTCGCCGGGGAGCTGTTTTTT. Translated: CASGRDRVAGELFF.

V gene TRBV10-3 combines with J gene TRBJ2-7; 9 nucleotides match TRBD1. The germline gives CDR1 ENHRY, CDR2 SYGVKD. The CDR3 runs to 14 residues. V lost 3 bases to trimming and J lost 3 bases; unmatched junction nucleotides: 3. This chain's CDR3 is CAISEGDRVYEQYF. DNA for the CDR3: TGTGCCATCAGTGAAGGGGACAGGGTCTACGAGCAGTACTTC.

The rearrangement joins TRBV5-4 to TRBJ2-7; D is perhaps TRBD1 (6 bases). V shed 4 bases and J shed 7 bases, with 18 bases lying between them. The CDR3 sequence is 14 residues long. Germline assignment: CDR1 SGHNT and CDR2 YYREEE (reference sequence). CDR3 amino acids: CASSPTGPRREQYF. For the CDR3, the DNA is TGTGCCAGCAGCCCGACAGGACCTCGCCGAGAGCAGTACTTC.

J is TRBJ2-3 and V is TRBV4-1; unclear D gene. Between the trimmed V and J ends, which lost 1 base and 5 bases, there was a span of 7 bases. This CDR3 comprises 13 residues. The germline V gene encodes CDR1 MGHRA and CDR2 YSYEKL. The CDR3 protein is CASSQGYGDTQYF. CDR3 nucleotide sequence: TGCGCCAGCAGCCAAGGTTACGGAGATACGCAGTATTTT.

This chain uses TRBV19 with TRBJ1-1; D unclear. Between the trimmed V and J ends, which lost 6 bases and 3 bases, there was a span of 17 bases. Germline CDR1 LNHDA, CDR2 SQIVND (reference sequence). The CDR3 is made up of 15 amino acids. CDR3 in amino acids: CASSPLLMLHTEAFF. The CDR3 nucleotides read TGTGCCAGTAGCCCCCTACTGATGTTGCACACTGAAGCTTTCTTT. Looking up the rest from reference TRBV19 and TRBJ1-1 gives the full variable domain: DGGITQSPKYLFRKEGQNVTLSCEQNLNHDAMYWYRQDPGQGLRLIYYSQIVNDFQKGDIAEGYSVSREKKESFPLTVTSAQKNPTAFYLCASSPLLMLHTEAFFGQGTRLTVV.

The CDR3 loop reads CASSSGPIGGEQFF. The CDR3 region has the DNA TGTGCCAGCAGCTCAGGGCCCATCGGGGGTGAGCAGTTCTTC. The chain combines TRBV5-6 with TRBJ2-1; maybe TRBD2 (6 bases). The CDR3 has 14 amino acids. CDR1 and CDR2 from the germline V gene are SGHDT and YYEEEE. V dropped 3 bases and J dropped 9 bases, with 16 bases sitting between them.

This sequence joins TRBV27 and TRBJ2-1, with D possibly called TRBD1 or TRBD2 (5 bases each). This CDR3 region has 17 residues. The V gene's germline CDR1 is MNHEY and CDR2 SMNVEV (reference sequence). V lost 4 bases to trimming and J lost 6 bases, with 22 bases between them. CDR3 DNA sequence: TGTGCCAGCAGTTCCCTGGAGGTCCGCCAGGGCCGCAATGAGCAGTTCTTC. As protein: CASSSLEVRQGRNEQFF.

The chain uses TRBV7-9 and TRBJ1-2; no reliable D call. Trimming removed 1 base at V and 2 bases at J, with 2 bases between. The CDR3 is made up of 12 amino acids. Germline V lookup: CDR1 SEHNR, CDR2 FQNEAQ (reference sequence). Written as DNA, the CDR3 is TGTGCCAGCAGCTTAGAAAACTATGGCTACACCTTC. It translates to CASSLENYGYTF. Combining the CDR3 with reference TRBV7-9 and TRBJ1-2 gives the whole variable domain DTGVSQNPRHKITKRGQNVTFRCDPISEHNRLYWYRQTLGQGPEFLTYFQNEAQLEKSRLLSDRFSAERPKGSFSTLEIQRTEQGDSAMYLCASSLENYGYTFGSGTRLTVV.

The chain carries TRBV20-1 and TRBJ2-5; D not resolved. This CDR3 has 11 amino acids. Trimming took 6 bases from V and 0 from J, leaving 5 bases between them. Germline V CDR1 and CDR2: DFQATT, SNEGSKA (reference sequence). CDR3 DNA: TGCAGTGCCCCAGACCAAGAGACCCAGTACTTC. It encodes CSAPDQETQYF.

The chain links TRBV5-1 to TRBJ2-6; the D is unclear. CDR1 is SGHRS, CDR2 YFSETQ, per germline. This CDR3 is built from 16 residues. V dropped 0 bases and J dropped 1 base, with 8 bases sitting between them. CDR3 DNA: TGCGCCAGCAGCTTGGAACAGCTTTCTGGGGCCAACGTCCTGACTTTC. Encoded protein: CASSLEQLSGANVLTF. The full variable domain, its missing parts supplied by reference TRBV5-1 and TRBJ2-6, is KAGVTQTPRYLIKTRGQQVTLSCSPISGHRSVSWYQQTPGQGLQFLFEYFSETQRNKGNFPGRFSGRQFSNSRSEMNVSTLELGDSALYLCASSLEQLSGANVLTFGAGSRLTVL.

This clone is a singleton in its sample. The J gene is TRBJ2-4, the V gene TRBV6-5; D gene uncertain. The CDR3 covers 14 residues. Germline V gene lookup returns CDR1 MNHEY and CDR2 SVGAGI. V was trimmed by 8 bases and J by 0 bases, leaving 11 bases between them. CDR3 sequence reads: CASGSLLAKNIQYF. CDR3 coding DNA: TGTGCCAGCGGTTCACTGCTAGCCAAAAACATTCAGTACTTC.

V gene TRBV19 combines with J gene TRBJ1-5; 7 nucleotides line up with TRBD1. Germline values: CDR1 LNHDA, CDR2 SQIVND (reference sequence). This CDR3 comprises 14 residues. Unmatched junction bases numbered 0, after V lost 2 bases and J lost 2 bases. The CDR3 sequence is CASSITGGNQPQHF. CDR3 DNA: TGTGCCAGTAGTATAACAGGGGGCAATCAGCCCCAGCATTTT.

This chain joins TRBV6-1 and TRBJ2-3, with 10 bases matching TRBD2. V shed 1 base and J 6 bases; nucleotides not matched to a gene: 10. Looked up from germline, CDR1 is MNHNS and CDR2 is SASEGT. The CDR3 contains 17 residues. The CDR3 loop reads CASSEDKASGSWDTQYF. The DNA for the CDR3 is TGTGCCAGCAGTGAAGATAAGGCTAGCGGGAGCTGGGATACGCAGTATTTT.

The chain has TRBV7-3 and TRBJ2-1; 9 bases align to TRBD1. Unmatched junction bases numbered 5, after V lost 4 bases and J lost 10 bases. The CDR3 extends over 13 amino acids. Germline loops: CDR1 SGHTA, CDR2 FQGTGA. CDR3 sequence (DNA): TGTGCCAGCAGCTCCACAGGGGGCCTCGAGCAGTTCTTC. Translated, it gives CASSSTGGLEQFF.

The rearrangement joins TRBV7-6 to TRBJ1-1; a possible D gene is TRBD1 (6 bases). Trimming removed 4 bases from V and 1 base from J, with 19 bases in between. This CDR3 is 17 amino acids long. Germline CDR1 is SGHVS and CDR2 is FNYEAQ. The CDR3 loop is CASSYFRPRGQNTEAFF. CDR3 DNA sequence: TGTGCCAGCAGCTATTTTCGGCCCAGGGGCCAGAACACTGAAGCTTTCTTT.

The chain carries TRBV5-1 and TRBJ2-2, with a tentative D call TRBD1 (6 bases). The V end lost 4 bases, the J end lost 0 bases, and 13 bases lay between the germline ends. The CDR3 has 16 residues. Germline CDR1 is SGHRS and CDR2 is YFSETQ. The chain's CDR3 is CASSRSGHSNTGELFF. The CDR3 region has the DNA TGCGCCAGCAGCCGCTCGGGACATTCGAACACCGGGGAGCTGTTTTTT.

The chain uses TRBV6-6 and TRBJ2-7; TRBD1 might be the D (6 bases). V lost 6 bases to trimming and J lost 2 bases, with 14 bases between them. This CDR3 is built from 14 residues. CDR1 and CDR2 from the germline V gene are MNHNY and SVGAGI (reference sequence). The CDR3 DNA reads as TGTGCCAGCAGCCAAACAGGGTCAACCTACGAGCAGTACTTC. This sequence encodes CASSQTGSTYEQYF.

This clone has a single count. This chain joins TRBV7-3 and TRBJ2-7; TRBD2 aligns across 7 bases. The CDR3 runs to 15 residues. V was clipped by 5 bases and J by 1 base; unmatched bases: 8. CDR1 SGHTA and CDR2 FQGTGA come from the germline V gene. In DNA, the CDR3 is TGTGCCAGCAGCCCCTCGGGCGGGAGTTCCTACGAGCAGTACTTC. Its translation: CASSPSGGSSYEQYF. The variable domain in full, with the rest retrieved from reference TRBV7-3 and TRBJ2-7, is GAGVSQTPSNKVTEKGKYVELRCDPISGHTALYWYRQSLGQGPEFLIYFQGTGAADDSGLPNDRFFAVRPEGSVSTLKIQRTERGDSAVYLCASSPSGGSSYEQYFGPGTRLTVT.

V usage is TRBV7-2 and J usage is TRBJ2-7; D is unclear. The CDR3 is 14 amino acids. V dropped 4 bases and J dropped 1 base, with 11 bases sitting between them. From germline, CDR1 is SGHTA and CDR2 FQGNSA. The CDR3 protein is CASSSPFLSYEQYF. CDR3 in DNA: TGTGCCAGCAGCTCCCCATTTTTATCCTACGAGCAGTACTTC.

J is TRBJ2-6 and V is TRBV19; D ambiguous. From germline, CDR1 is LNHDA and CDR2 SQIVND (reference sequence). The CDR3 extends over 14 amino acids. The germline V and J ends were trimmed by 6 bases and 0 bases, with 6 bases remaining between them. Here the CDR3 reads CASRGLSGANVLTF. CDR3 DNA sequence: TGTGCCAGTAGAGGGCTCTCTGGGGCCAACGTCCTGACTTTC.

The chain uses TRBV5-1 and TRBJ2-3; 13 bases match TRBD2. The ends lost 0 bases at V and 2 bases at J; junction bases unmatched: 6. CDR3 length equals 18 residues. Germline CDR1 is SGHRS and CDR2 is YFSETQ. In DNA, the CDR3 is TGCGCCAGCAGCTTGGCGACTAGCGGGGGGTATCCCACAGATACGCAGTATTTT. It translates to CASSLATSGGYPTDTQYF.

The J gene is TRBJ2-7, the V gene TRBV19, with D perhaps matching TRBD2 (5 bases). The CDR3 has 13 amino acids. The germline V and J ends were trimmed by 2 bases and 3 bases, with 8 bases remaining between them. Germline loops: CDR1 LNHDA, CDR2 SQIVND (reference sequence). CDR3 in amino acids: CASSISRGYEQYF. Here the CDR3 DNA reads TGTGCCAGTAGTATAAGTCGGGGCTACGAGCAGTACTTC. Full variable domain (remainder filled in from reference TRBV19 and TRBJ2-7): DGGITQSPKYLFRKEGQNVTLSCEQNLNHDAMYWYRQDPGQGLRLIYYSQIVNDFQKGDIAEGYSVSREKKESFPLTVTSAQKNPTAFYLCASSISRGYEQYFGPGTRLTVT.

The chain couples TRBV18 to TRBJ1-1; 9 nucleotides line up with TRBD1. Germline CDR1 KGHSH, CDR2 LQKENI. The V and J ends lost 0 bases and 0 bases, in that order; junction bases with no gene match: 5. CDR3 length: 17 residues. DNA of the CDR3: TGTGCCAGCTCACCACCGGGACAGGGCCGGGTGAACACTGAAGCTTTCTTT. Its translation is CASSPPGQGRVNTEAFF.

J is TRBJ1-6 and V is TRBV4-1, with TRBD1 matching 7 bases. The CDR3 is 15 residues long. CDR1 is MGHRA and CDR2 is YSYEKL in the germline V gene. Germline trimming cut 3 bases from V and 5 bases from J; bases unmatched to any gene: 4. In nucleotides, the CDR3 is TGCGCCAGCAGCCATTCCGACAGGGATAATTCACCCCTCCACTTT. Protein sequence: CASSHSDRDNSPLHF.

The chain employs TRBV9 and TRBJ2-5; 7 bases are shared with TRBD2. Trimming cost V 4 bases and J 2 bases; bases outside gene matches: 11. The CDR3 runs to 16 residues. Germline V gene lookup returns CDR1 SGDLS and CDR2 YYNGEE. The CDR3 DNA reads TGTGCCAGCAGCCCCGACGCTAGCGGTCTACAAGAGACCCAGTACTTC. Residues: CASSPDASGLQETQYF.

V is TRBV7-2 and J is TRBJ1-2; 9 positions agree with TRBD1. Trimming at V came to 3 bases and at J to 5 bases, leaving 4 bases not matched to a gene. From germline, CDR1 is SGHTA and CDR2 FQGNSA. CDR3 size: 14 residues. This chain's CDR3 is CASSLTGGIYGYTF. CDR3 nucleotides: TGTGCCAGCAGCTTGACAGGGGGTATTTATGGCTACACCTTC.